This T cell receptor (beta chain) emerged from a study of blood T cell repertoires in COVID-19. Study information: Samples of COVID-19 (acute and convalescent) were obtained from the United States, Italy and Spain. PBMCs, B-cell-depleted T cells, or T cells provided the cDNA or gDNA that made up the material.

Study processing details: It was from reference gene primer amplification that nucleated cell counts were estimated. The assay was immunoSEQ multiplex PCR, and TCRdb's table has in-frame clones only and misses some. V and J calls and clone size follow that table, whereas D and trimming were derived from the DNA. Found here are approximately 47,000 clones, 80% to 90% of them singletons; the top ten hold about 13%. The length of the CDR3 is 16 residues. The ends were cut back, 5 bases at V and 6 bases at J, with 22 bases in the middle. Germline-derived CDR1 and CDR2 are SGHDT and YYEEEE. The clonotype was recovered from a human donor with active COVID-19. The donor label of this sample is uncertain. V gene TRBV5-6 combines with J gene TRBJ2-3; possibly TRBD2 for D (6 bases). Sequencing used peripheral blood. The CDR3 is CASSLGGRGGADTQYF. The CDR3 region has the DNA TGTGCCAGCAGTCTCGGGGGACGGGGTGGGGCGGATACGCAGTATTTT. The variable domain in full, with the rest retrieved from reference TRBV5-6 and TRBJ2-3, is DAGVTQSPTHLIKTRGQQVTLRCSPKSGHDTVSWYQQALGQGPQFIFQYYEEEERQRGNFPDRFSGHQFPNYSSELNVNALLLGDSALYLCASSLGGRGGADTQYFGPGTRLTVL.